The TCR beta chain under discussion was sequenced for a study of cytomegalovirus exposure and HLA in healthy donors. Study-level background: The same platform was used for the 110 or so validation repertoires and the roughly 640 first-cohort repertoires, a later analysis reported. Study findings and constraints: Associated with cytomegalovirus, according to the listing, were around 160 TCR beta chains. The TCR clusters that emerged in the first cohort tended, a later analysis found, to co-occur in the approximately 110 validation repertoires. A few of the chains that were CMV-associated were confirmed in vitro to be specific for CMV antigens.

The length of the CDR3 is 16 residues. V shed 0 bases and J shed 4 bases, with 13 bases lying between them. Germline loops: CDR1 GTSNPN, CDR2 SVGIG (reference sequence). Notes on this clone: Its specificity is not known.

Some clones are missing from TCRdb's copy, which holds only in-frame ones; the method was immunoSEQ multiplex PCR. This sample has tens of thousands of clones; approximately 97% occur once, and the top ten carry under 2%. The source is a woman between 18 and 29 years old in good health and CMV-seropositive. This chain links TRBV30 with TRBJ2-6; weak D call: TRBD1 (5 bases). Material: PBMCs. Written as DNA, the CDR3 is TGTGCCTGGAGTGTACACCCAGGGTCCGGGGCCAACGTCCTGACTTTC. Translated: CAWSVHPGSGANVLTF. Variable domain in full (rest from reference TRBV30 and TRBJ2-6): SQTIHQWPATLVQPVGSPLSLECTVEGTSNPNLYWYRQAAGRGLQLLFYSVGIGQISSEVPQNLSASRPQDRQFILSSKKLLLSDSGFYLCAWSVHPGSGANVLTFGAGSRLTVL.